This T cell receptor (beta chain) originates from a study of T cell responses to AZD1222 COVID-19 vaccine. Findings and caveats of the study: In all cases, repertoires were sampled only after the peak T cell response.

Libraries were prepared by immunoSEQ multiplex PCR; TCRdb keeps only in-frame clonotypes and omits some of them. The data contain over 100,000 clones, about nine tenths of them singletons. Turning to this clone: Antigen specificity is unknown.

CDR3 length equals 14 residues. V shed 1 base, J shed 4 bases, and the junction held 3 bases outside the gene matches. Per germline, CDR1 ENHRY and CDR2 SYGVKD. The genes are TRBV10-3 and TRBJ1-1; 7 positions agree with TRBD1. The specimen comprised peripheral blood, sampled on day 0 of AZD1222 vaccination. This clonotype was sampled from an adult in good health. This CDR3 is CAISEWDSSTEAFF. The CDR3 coding sequence is TGTGCCATCAGTGAGTGGGACAGCAGCACTGAAGCTTTCTTT.